The table lists the clone carrying this T cell receptor beta chain with a few counts. The sample belongs to a study of blood T cell repertoires in COVID-19. What the recovered Cohort 3 donors had was two negative PCRs, clearance, or symptom resolution. Trimming stripped 5 bases from V and 4 bases from J, with 11 bases between. This CDR3 has 13 residues. Assay used: immunoSEQ multiplex PCR; TCRdb lists only in-frame clones, some missing. The sample records approximately 280,000 clones, less than 85% being singletons. The sequence was collected from a woman aged 50 to 60 who had recovered from COVID-19. The V gene is TRBV12-3 or TRBV12-4, the J gene TRBJ2-5; D not certain. Source material: PBMCs or T cells enriched from blood (not recorded which). CDR3 amino acids: CASSPPLGETQYF. CDR3 nucleotides: TGTGCCAGCAGTCCTCCACTCGGAGAGACCCAGTACTTC.